What follows is one T cell receptor beta chain and its context. Its antigen remains unknown. This specimen comes from a study of ipilimumab plus nivolumab after autologous stem cell transplantation. Study-level information: Median doses per patient: 4 or 5 ipilimumab, fewer than ten nivolumab. General observations from the study: The authors say TCR, Treg and microbiome findings warrant further study.

Patients received nivolumab 3 mg/kg at weeks 1, 4, 7, 10, then fortnightly to week 26. TCRdb's copy holds only in-frame clones and misses some; the assay was immunoSEQ multiplex PCR. The data show approximately 84,000 clones, nearly 85% seen once. CDR3 length: 13 residues. Trimming stripped 3 bases from V and 4 bases from J, with 10 bases between. CDR1 and CDR2 from the germline V gene are MNHNS and SASEGT. The receptor was isolated from a male donor with diffuse large B-cell lymphoma. The material was PBMCs, obtained in a trial of ipilimumab plus nivolumab as post-transplant consolidation. This sequence joins TRBV6-1 and TRBJ2-7, with D possibly TRBD2 on 5 matching bases. For the CDR3, the DNA is TGTGCCAGCAGTGAGACTCGGGGTTACGAGCAGTACTTC. This sequence encodes CASSETRGYEQYF.